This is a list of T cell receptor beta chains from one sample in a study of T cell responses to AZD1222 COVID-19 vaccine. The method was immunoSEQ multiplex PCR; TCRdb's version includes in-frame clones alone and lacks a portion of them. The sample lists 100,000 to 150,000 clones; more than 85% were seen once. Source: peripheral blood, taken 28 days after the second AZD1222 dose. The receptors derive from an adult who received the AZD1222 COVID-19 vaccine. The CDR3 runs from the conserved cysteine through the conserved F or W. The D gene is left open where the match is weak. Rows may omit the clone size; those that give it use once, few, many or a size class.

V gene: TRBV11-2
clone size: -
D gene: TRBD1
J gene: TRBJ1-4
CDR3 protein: CASSRQTGGNEKLFF
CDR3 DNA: TGTGCCAGCAGCAGACAGACAGGGGGTAATGAAAAACTGTTTTTT

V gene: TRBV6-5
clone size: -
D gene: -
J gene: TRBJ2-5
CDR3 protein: CASSYSAGERETQYF
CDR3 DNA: TGTGCCAGCAGTTACTCTGCAGGGGAGCGAGAGACCCAGTACTTC

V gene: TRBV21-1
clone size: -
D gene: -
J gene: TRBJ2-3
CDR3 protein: CARSGLAGGTDTQYF
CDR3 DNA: TGTGCCAGATCAGGGTTAGCGGGAGGGACAGATACGCAGTATTTT

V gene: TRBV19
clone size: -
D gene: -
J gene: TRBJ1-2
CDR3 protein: CASSTGDRYGYTF
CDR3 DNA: TGTGCCAGTAGTACCGGGGATCGGTATGGCTACACCTTC

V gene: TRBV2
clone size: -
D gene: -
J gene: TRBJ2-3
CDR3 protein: CASSEGLGRGTDTQYF
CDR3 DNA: TGTGCCAGCAGTGAAGGGTTGGGGAGAGGCACAGATACGCAGTATTTT

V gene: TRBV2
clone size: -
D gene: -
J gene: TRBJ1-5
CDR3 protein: CASSAGPNQPQHF
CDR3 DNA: TGTGCCAGCAGCGCCGGGCCCAATCAGCCCCAGCATTTT

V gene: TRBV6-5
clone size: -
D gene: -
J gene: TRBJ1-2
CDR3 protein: CASSYSTKPNYGYTF
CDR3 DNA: TGTGCCAGCAGTTACTCGACCAAACCTAACTATGGCTACACCTTC

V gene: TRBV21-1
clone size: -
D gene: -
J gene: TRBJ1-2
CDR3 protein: CASSKRASFNYGYTF
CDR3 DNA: TGTGCCAGCAGCAAAAGGGCCAGCTTTAACTATGGCTACACCTTC

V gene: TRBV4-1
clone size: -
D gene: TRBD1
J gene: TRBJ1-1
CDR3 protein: CASSPRTGLNTEAFF
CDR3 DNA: TGCGCCAGCAGCCCTCGGACAGGGTTGAACACTGAAGCTTTCTTT

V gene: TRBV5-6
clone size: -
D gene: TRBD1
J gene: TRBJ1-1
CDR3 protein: CASSTPGQGAKAFF
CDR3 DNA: TGTGCCAGCAGCACCCCGGGACAGGGGGCTAAAGCTTTCTTT

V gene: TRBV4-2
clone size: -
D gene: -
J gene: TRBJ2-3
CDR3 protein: CASSQGLSDTQYF
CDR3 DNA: TGTGCCAGCAGCCAAGGTCTCTCAGATACGCAGTATTTT

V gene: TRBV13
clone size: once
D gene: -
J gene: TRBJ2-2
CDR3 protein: CASSLGLAAVAGELFF
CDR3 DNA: TGTGCCAGCAGCTTAGGCCTGGCAGCCGTCGCCGGGGAGCTGTTTTTT

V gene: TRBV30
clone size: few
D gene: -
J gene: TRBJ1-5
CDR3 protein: CAWSVQRDQPQHF
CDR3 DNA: TGTGCCTGGAGTGTACAGCGGGATCAGCCCCAGCATTTT

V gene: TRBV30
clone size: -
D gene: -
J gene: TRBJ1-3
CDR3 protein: CACFHRAHSGNTIYF
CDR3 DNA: TGTGCCTGTTTCCACCGGGCCCACTCTGGAAACACCATATATTTT

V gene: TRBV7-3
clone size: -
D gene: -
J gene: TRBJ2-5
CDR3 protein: CASSLSSGETQYF
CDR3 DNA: TGTGCCAGCAGCTTAAGCAGTGGGGAGACCCAGTACTTC

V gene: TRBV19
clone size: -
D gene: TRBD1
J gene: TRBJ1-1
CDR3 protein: CASSIEAGGFTEAFF
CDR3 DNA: TGTGCCAGTAGTATAGAAGCAGGGGGCTTCACTGAAGCTTTCTTT

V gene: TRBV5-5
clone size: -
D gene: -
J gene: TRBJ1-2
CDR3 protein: CASSLGRDNYGYTF
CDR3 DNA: TGTGCCAGCAGCTTAGGCAGGGATAACTATGGCTACACCTTC

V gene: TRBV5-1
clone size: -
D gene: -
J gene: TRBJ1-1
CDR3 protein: CASSLNPRDGAEAFF
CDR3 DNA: TGCGCCAGCAGCTTGAATCCCAGGGATGGCGCTGAAGCTTTCTTT

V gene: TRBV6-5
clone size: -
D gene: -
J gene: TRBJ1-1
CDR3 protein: CASSPYRGTYYAFF
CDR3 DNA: TGTGCCAGCAGCCCGTACCGGGGGACATACTATGCTTTCTTT

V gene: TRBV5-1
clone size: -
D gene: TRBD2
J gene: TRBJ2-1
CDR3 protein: CASSLTAGGMYNEQFF
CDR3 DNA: TGCGCCAGCAGCTTGACAGCGGGGGGGATGTACAATGAGCAGTTCTTC

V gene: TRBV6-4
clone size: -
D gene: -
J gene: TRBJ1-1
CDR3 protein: CASSERGDTEAFF
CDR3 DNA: TGTGCCAGCAGTGAAAGGGGGGACACTGAAGCTTTCTTT

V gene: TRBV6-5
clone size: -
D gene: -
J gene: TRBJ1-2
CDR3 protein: CASKGGPTGYTF
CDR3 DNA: TGTGCCAGCAAGGGGGGACCGACAGGCTACACCTTC

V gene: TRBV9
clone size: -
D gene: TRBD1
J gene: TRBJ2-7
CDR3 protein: CASSVDGTGAYEQYF
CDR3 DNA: TGTGCCAGCAGCGTAGATGGGACAGGGGCCTACGAGCAGTACTTC

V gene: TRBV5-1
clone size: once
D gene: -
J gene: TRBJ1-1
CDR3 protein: CASSLGADAEAFF
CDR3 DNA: TGCGCCAGCAGCTTGGGAGCGGACGCCGAAGCTTTCTTT

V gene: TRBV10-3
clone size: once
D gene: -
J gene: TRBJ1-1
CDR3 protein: CAISPIQGLNTEAFF
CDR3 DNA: TGTGCCATCAGTCCCATACAGGGATTGAACACTGAAGCTTTCTTT

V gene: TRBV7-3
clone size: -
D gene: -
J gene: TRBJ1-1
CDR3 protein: CASSLMGGTEAFF
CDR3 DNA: TGTGCCAGCAGCCTAATGGGTGGCACTGAAGCTTTCTTT

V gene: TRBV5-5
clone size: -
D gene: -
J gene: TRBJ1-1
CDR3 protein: CASSLELGYTEAFF
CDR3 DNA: TGTGCCAGCAGCTTGGAGCTGGGGTACACTGAAGCTTTCTTT

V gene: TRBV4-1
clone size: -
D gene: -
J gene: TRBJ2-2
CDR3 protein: CASSQPSRVPGELFF
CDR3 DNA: TGCGCCAGCAGCCAACCCTCCAGGGTCCCCGGGGAGCTGTTTTTT

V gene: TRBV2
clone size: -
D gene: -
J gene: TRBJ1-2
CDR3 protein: CASSDVSTNYGYTF
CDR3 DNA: TGTGCCAGCAGTGATGTGTCAACTAACTATGGCTACACCTTC

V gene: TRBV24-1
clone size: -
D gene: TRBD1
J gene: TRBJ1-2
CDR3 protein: CATSDLDRAYGYTF
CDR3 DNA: TGTGCCACCAGTGATTTGGACAGGGCCTATGGCTACACCTTC

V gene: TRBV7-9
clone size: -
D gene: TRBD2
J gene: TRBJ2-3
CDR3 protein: CAIEAGGFSTDTQYF
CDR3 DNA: TGTGCCATCGAGGCGGGGGGCTTTAGCACAGATACGCAGTATTTT

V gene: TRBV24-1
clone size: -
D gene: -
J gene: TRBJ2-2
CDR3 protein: CATRTENTGELFF
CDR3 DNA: TGTGCCACCAGGACAGAGAACACCGGGGAGCTGTTTTTT

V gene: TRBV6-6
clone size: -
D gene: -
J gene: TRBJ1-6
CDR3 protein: CASSYSQQILSPLHF
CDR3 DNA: TGTGCCAGCAGTTACTCGCAACAGATATTATCACCCCTCCACTTT

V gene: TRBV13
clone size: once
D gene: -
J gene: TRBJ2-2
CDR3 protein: CASSPGGAGELFF
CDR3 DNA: TGTGCCAGCAGCCCAGGGGGGGCCGGGGAGCTGTTTTTT

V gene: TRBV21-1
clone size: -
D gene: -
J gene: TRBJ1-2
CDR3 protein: CASRGGRDYGYTF
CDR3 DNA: TGTGCCAGCAGAGGCGGACGAGACTATGGCTACACCTTC

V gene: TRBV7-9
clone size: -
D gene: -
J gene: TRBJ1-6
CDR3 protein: CASSAPGPYNSPLHF
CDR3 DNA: TGTGCCAGCAGCGCCCCAGGGCCCTATAATTCACCCCTCCACTTT

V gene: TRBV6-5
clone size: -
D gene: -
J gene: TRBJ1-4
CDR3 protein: CASSYIATGSEKLFF
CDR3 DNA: TGTGCCAGCAGTTACATAGCTACAGGGAGTGAAAAACTGTTTTTT

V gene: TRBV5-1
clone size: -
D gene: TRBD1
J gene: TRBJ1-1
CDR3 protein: CASRGLGQSNTEAFF
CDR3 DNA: TGCGCCAGCAGGGGACTGGGACAGTCGAACACTGAAGCTTTCTTT

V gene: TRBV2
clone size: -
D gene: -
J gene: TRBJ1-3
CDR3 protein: CASSLRTENTIYF
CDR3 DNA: TGTGCCAGCAGCCTTCGGACGGAAAACACCATATATTTT

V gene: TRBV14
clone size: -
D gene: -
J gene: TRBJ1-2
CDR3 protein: CASSQVASGMRGYTF
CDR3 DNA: TGTGCCAGCAGCCAAGTGGCTTCTGGGATGCGCGGCTACACCTTC

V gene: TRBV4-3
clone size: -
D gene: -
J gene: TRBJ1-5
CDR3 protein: CASSQDWGSGQPQHF
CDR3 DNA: TGCGCCAGCAGCCAAGATTGGGGATCGGGTCAGCCCCAGCATTTT

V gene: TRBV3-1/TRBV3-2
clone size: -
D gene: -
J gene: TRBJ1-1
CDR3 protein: CASSQGGADRYTEAFF
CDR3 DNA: TGTGCCAGCAGCCAAGGGGGGGCGGATAGGTACACTGAAGCTTTCTTT

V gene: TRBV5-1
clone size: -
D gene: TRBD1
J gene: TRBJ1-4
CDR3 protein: CASSPGQGNEKLFF
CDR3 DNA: TGCGCCAGCAGCCCGGGACAGGGAAATGAAAAACTGTTTTTT

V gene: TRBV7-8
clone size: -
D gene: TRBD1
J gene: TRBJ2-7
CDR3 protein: CASSGGTGRSYEQYF
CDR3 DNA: TGTGCCAGCAGCGGTGGGACAGGGCGCTCCTACGAGCAGTACTTC

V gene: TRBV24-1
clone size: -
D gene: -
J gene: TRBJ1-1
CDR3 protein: CATSDSGTEAFF
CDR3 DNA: TGTGCCACCAGTGATTCCGGGACTGAAGCTTTCTTT

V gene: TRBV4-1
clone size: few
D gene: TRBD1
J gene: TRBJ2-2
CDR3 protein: CASGIQGAPGGELFF
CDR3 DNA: TGCGCCAGCGGGATACAGGGGGCGCCGGGCGGGGAGCTGTTTTTT

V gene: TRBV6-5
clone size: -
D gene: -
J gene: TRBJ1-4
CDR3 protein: CASSYSNLNEKLFF
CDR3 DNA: TGTGCCAGCAGTTACTCGAACCTCAATGAAAAACTGTTTTTT

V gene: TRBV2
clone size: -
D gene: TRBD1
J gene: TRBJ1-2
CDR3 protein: CASSDPGQGVGYTF
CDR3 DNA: TGTGCCAGCAGTGATCCGGGACAGGGCGTGGGCTACACCTTC

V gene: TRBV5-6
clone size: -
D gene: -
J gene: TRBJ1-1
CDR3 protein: CASSRTGLTEAFF
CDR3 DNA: TGTGCCAGCAGCCGCACAGGGTTGACTGAAGCTTTCTTT

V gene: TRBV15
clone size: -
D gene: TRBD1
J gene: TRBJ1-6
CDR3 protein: CATSRQTGGPYNSPLHF
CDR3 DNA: TGTGCCACCAGCAGACAGACAGGGGGACCCTATAATTCACCCCTCCACTTT

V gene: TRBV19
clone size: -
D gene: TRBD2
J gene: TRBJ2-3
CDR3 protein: CASTPREAGAQDTQYF
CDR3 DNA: TGTGCCAGTACCCCCCGGGAAGCGGGGGCCCAAGATACGCAGTATTTT

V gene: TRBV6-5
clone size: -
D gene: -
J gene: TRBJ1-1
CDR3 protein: CASRLQGANTEAFF
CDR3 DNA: TGTGCCAGCAGGTTACAGGGCGCGAACACTGAAGCTTTCTTT